This T cell receptor (beta chain) was documented in a study of blood T cell repertoires in COVID-19 (dated by TCRdb to between 2020 and 2021). Background on the whole study: Samples from collaborators originated in the United States, Italy and Spain and spanned both the acute and convalescent phases of COVID-19. The material from the prospective study consisted of cDNA or gDNA derived from T cells, B-cell-depleted T cells, or PBMCs. Subjects who had been exposed to COVID-19, were actively infected with it, or had recovered from it provided the deeply sampled blood TCRbeta repertoires that made up the dataset. A freely available public database, intended as a resource for researchers studying the immune response to SARS-CoV-2, is where the repertoires were released. The samples were drawn from the first 160 participants of the ongoing ImmuneRACE study and from 1,254 subjects provided by 6 global collaborators. A de-identified subject ID, COVID-19 status, age in years and sex were almost always included in the sample metadata. Where available, HLA class I and class II types were obtained from metadata supplied by the sample provider rather than from assay-based typing.

The immunoSEQ Assay, a bias-controlled multiplex PCR, was used to amplify TCRbeta CDR3 regions from genomic DNA. Concerning the study's data processing: The number of nucleated cells in each sample was estimated from the amplification of reference gene primers within the assay. To quantify the absolute abundance of each unique TCRbeta CDR3 rearrangement, sequence reads were collapsed and filtered. For each sample, productive Simpson clonality was calculated as the square root of Simpson's diversity index over productive rearrangements. TCRdb took over this immuneACCESS table, retaining in-frame rearrangements with V and J assigned. Such tables are incomplete; in checked studies, under half of the missing clones stem from an unresolved V gene, and the remainder is unexplained. V, J and clone size derive from that table, while D and trimming were established from the DNA sequence. Present in this sample are roughly 75,000 clones, about nine tenths of which were seen just once. Clones ranked in the top ten supply 6.9% of the sample.

As regards this clone: Its specific antigen is unknown. No much larger clone exists at a distance of one base, and base qualities are not known.

Whole blood was collected in K2EDTA tubes by collaborating institutions according to the institutions' own protocols. For TCRbeta analysis, collaborators shipped samples as frozen whole blood, isolated PBMCs, or DNA extracted from either of those sample types. General findings and caveats noted by the study authors: The amount of clinical and demographic metadata varied by source and participant and was provided uncurated.

The junction carries 7 bases between V and J, which are trimmed by 2 bases and 3 bases respectively. The CDR3 covers 13 residues, taking in both the cysteine and the phenylalanine. Of the read, only the CDR3 DNA is kept; its 39 bases are in frame from base 1. The germline V gene encodes CDR1 KGHSH and CDR2 LQKENI. The source is a human donor in a cohort sampled during active COVID-19. Sequencing was done on a sample of peripheral blood. This sequence uses TRBV18 and TRBJ1-2; too little of a D gene remains to name it. The CDR3 is CASSPNGYYGYTF. The DNA sequence is given as TGTGCCAGCTCACCAAACGGTTACTATGGCTACACCTTC.